The 10 T cell receptor beta chains below all came from one sample that was sequenced in a study of human thymus T cells. The assay was immunoSEQ multiplex PCR, and TCRdb's table has in-frame clones only and misses some. The data show approximately 49,000 clones, 85% to 95% seen once. The sequencing input was blood. Receptors were obtained from a girl less than two years old with a congenital heart defect but otherwise immunologically healthy.

This sequence joins TRBV2 and TRBJ2-2, with 13 bases lining up with TRBD2. This CDR3 has 15 residues. Germline loops: CDR1 SNHLY, CDR2 FYNNEI. The J segment lost 6 bases and the V segment lost 7 bases, leaving 5 bases of the junction unmatched. The CDR3 loop is CASTRTSGGAGELFF. Written as DNA, the CDR3 is TGTGCCAGCACCCGGACTAGCGGGGGAGCCGGGGAGCTGTTTTTT.

This rearrangement joins TRBV6-1 to TRBJ2-1; weak D call: TRBD2 (6 bases). The CDR3 extends over 12 amino acids. Trimming took off 7 bases at V and 13 bases at J, with 17 bases between the two ends. Germline lookup yields CDR1 MNHNS and CDR2 SASEGT. The CDR3 loop is CASIRNRDSQFF. The CDR3 DNA reads as TGTGCCAGCATCCGGAACCGGGACTCTCAGTTCTTC.

This chain connects TRBV7-2 to TRBJ2-7; a possible D gene is TRBD2 (6 bases). V lost 5 bases to trimming and J lost 1 base, with 15 bases between them. The V gene's germline CDR1 is SGHTA and CDR2 FQGNSA. The CDR3 sequence is 15 residues long. In DNA, the CDR3 is TGTGCCAGCAGCCCCGGGGGACTTTCTTCCTACGAGCAGTACTTC. Protein: CASSPGGLSSYEQYF.

The CDR3, as DNA: TGTGCCAGCAGCCCCGAGAGGGGCGGCGGGGAGCTGTTTTTT. It translates to CASSPERGGGELFF. The V and J genes are TRBV7-2 and TRBJ2-2; TRBD1 or TRBD2 may be the D gene (5 bases each). Germline lookup yields CDR1 SGHTA and CDR2 FQGNSA. V lost 5 bases to trimming and J lost 7 bases, with 14 bases between them. The CDR3 covers 14 residues.

The genes are TRBV30 and TRBJ1-1, with 7 positions matching TRBD1. The V gene end was trimmed by 3 bases and the J gene end by 0 bases; junction bases not matched to a gene: 1. Germline V CDR1 and CDR2: GTSNPN, SVGIG (reference sequence). This CDR3 is built from 13 residues. The CDR3 here is CAWRTGMNTEAFF. The DNA of the CDR3 is TGTGCCTGGAGGACAGGGATGAACACTGAAGCTTTCTTT.

Only one count was recorded for this clone. This chain joins TRBV5-1 and TRBJ2-7, with D uncertain. CDR3 length: 13 amino acids. Germline V CDR1 and CDR2: SGHRS, YFSETQ. V was pared by 0 bases and J by 2 bases, with 6 bases between. The CDR3 sequence: CASSLAVTYEQYF. CDR3 nucleotide sequence: TGCGCCAGCAGCTTGGCGGTCACCTACGAGCAGTACTTC.

This sequence joins TRBV30 and TRBJ1-3; TRBD1 is a possible D gene (6 bases). From germline, CDR1 is GTSNPN and CDR2 SVGIG (reference sequence). V lost 1 base and J 0 bases, leaving 7 bases between the germline ends. CDR3 length equals 14 residues. CDR3 sequence (DNA): TGTGCCTGGAGTGAGGGACACTCTGGAAACACCATATATTTT. Translated: CAWSEGHSGNTIYF.

The count of this clone is one. The rearrangement uses TRBV5-4 and TRBJ2-3; no reliable D call. V was trimmed by 2 bases and J by 0 bases, leaving 10 bases between them. This CDR3 is built from 15 residues. Germline CDR1 reads SGHNT; CDR2 reads YYREEE (reference sequence). The CDR3 region is CASSFGGPSTDTQYF. The CDR3 DNA is TGTGCCAGCAGCTTCGGCGGCCCTAGCACAGATACGCAGTATTTT.

The V and J genes are TRBV7-2 and TRBJ2-3; possibly TRBD1 or TRBD2 for D (6 bases each). The V end was cut by 1 base, the J end by 5 bases, with 16 bases between. Germline V CDR1 and CDR2: SGHTA, FQGNSA. This CDR3 has 16 residues. The CDR3 DNA reads TGTGCCAGCAGCTTAGGTGGAGGGGGGAGGAAAGATACGCAGTATTTT. Translating gives CASSLGGGGRKDTQYF.

This CDR3 is CSALEGYEQYF. The DNA for the CDR3 is TGCAGTGCTTTGGAAGGGTACGAGCAGTACTTC. The V gene is TRBV20-1, the J gene TRBJ2-7; D is uncertain. The CDR3 length is 11 residues. Deletions cut 5 bases from V and 4 bases from J, with 9 bases between. Germline CDR1 reads DFQATT; CDR2 reads SNEGSKA (reference sequence).